Listed below are T cell receptor beta chains from one sample, sequenced in a study of CD8+ T cells in alopecia areata. Here immunoSEQ multiplex PCR was the method, and the copy in TCRdb shows in-frame clones only, minus some. In the table there are roughly 190,000 clones, under 80% of which are singletons. This sample comprised CD4+ T cells sorted from blood, obtained around week 50, from a patient treated with tofacitinib. The receptors originated from a human donor with alopecia areata. CDR3s include the opening cysteine and the closing phenylalanine or tryptophan. Fields, in order: V gene, D gene, clone size, J gene, CDR3 protein, CDR3 DNA. A D gene is named only where the DNA matches it firmly. Where a row states a size, it is once, few, many or the class of an expanded clone; other rows omit it.

TRBV30	-	once	TRBJ2-7	CAWGPGKLFHEQYF	TGTGCCTGGGGTCCCGGAAAATTATTCCACGAGCAGTACTTC
TRBV5-1	TRBD2	few	TRBJ2-7	CASSQSPGLAGSEQYF	TGCGCCAGCAGCCAGTCACCGGGACTAGCGGGTAGCGAGCAGTACTTC
TRBV7-9	-	-	TRBJ2-2	CASSRTETTGELFF	TGTGCCAGCAGCCGGACAGAAACAACCGGGGAGCTGTTTTTT
TRBV25-1	-	-	TRBJ1-2	CASRDGNYGYTF	TGTGCCAGCAGAGACGGGAACTATGGCTACACCTTC
TRBV4-3	TRBD2	-	TRBJ2-6	CASSQDQAGGPSGANVLTF	TGCGCCAGCAGCCAAGATCAGGCGGGGGGGCCGAGTGGGGCCAACGTCCTGACTTTC
TRBV5-1	-	-	TRBJ1-1	CASSLGWNTEAFF	TGCGCCAGCAGCTTGGGTTGGAACACTGAAGCTTTCTTT
TRBV29-1	-	-	TRBJ1-4	CSVVRQEKLFF	TGCAGCGTTGTGAGACAAGAAAAACTGTTTTTT
TRBV29-1	-	-	TRBJ1-2	CSASDSNYGYTF	TGCAGCGCATCGGACAGTAACTATGGCTACACCTTC
TRBV29-1	TRBD2	-	TRBJ2-1	CSGIAGGRNEQFF	TGCAGCGGAATAGCGGGGGGGCGTAATGAGCAGTTCTTC
TRBV29-1	TRBD2	-	TRBJ2-1	CSAGRDEQFF	TGCAGCGCTGGGAGGGATGAGCAGTTCTTC
TRBV18	TRBD1	-	TRBJ2-7	CASSPATGPYEQYF	TGTGCCAGCTCACCAGCGACAGGGCCCTACGAGCAGTACTTC
TRBV4-3	-	-	TRBJ2-2	CASSQEGVAGELFF	TGCGCCAGCAGCCAAGAAGGGGTGGCCGGGGAGCTGTTTTTT
TRBV27	TRBD1	-	TRBJ2-1	CASPRESGTGDNEQFF	TGTGCCAGTCCGAGGGAATCCGGGACAGGGGACAATGAGCAGTTCTTC
TRBV29-1	-	-	TRBJ1-1	CSVEMRGAAEAFF	TGCAGCGTTGAAATGCGGGGGGCCGCTGAAGCTTTCTTT
TRBV25-1	-	-	TRBJ2-7	CASTQGYEQYF	TGTGCCAGCACCCAGGGGTACGAGCAGTACTTC
TRBV29-1	TRBD1	-	TRBJ1-2	CSVEGTGMNYGYTF	TGCAGCGTTGAAGGGACAGGGATGAACTATGGCTACACCTTC
TRBV5-1	-	-	TRBJ2-7	CASSLSSGSINEQYF	TGCGCCAGCAGCTTGAGTTCTGGCAGTATCAACGAGCAGTACTTC
TRBV6-1	-	many	TRBJ2-3	CASSEVQGADTQYF	TGTGCCAGCAGTGAAGTCCAGGGCGCAGATACGCAGTATTTT
TRBV2	-	-	TRBJ2-5	CASSFLDEGETQYF	TGTGCCAGCAGTTTCCTTGACGAGGGGGAGACCCAGTACTTC
TRBV13	-	few	TRBJ1-4	CASRSGPAEKLFF	TGTGCCAGCAGATCCGGCCCCGCCGAAAAACTGTTTTTT
TRBV9	TRBD2	-	TRBJ2-1	CASSESSLAGQYNEQFF	TGTGCCAGCAGCGAAAGCTCACTAGCGGGCCAATACAATGAGCAGTTCTTC
TRBV29-1	-	-	TRBJ1-2	CSVDSQGGYTF	TGCAGCGTTGACTCACAAGGAGGCTACACCTTC
TRBV29-1	-	-	TRBJ2-7	CSVVQGAGVSYEQYF	TGCAGCGTTGTGCAGGGCGCGGGCGTCTCCTACGAGCAGTACTTC